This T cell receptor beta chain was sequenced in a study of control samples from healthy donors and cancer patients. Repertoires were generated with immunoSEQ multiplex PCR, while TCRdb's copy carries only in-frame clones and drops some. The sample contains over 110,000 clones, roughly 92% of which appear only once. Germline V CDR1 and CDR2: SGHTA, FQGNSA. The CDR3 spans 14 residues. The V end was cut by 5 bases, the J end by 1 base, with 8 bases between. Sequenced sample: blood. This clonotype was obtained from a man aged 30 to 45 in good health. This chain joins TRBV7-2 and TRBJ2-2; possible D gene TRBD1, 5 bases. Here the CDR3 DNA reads TGTGCCAGCAGCCCTGGACAGAACACCGGGGAGCTGTTTTTT. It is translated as CASSPGQNTGELFF.